The T cell receptor beta chain under discussion was sequenced for a study of PD-1 blockade in classical Hodgkin lymphoma. Overall study findings and caveats: Exclusion covered patients beginning nivolumab under 1 year post-ASCT. Why the repertoires differ is still unclear, perhaps disease activity or prior therapy.

No patient escaped relapse after autologous stem cell transplantation, and brentuximab vedotin exposure varied. Germline CDR1 is MNHEY and CDR2 is SVGAGI. This CDR3 comprises 13 residues. V shed 10 bases and J 4 bases; nucleotides not matched to a gene: 7. This clone was observed a few times. The antigen is not known. The assay was immunoSEQ multiplex PCR, and TCRdb's table has in-frame clones only and misses some. The sample yields 30,000 or so clones, 80% to 90% seen once. The chain combines TRBV6-5 with TRBJ1-1, with 9 bases aligning to TRBD1. The sequencing here drew on peripheral blood mononuclear cells (PBMCs), taken at baseline. This clonotype was sampled from a human donor with classical Hodgkin lymphoma. DNA of the CDR3: TGTGCCACCCAGGGACAGGGAGGCACTGAAGCTTTCTTT. Encoded protein: CATQGQGGTEAFF.